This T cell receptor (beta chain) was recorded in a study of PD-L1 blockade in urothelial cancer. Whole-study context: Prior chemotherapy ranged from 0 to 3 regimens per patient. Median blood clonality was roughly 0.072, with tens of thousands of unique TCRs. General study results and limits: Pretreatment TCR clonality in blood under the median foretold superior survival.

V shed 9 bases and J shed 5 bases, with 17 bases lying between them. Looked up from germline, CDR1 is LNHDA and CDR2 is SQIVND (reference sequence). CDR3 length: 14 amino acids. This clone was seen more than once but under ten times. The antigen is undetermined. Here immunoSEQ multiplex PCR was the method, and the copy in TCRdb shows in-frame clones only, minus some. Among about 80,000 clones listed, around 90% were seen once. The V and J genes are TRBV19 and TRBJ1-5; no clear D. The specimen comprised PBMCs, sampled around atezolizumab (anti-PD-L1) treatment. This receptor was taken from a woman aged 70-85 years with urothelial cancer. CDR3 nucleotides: TGTGCCAGCTCGAGGTGGTTGAGGGATCAGCCCCAGCATTTT. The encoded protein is CASSRWLRDQPQHF.